This TCR beta chain is drawn from a study of blood T cell repertoires in COVID-19. Across the whole study: Donors in the United States, Italy and Spain gave samples during acute or convalescent COVID-19. The cDNA or gDNA used as material had been derived from T cells, B-cell-depleted T cells, or PBMCs.

CDR3 length: 12 residues. Trimming removed 6 bases from V and 5 bases from J, with 8 bases in between. The V gene's germline CDR1 is MNHEY and CDR2 SVGAGI. Study processing details: Amplification of reference gene primers was used by the study to estimate nucleated cell counts. TCRdb keeps only in-frame clones here, not all; method: immunoSEQ multiplex PCR. The D gene and trimming were derived from the DNA, and the V and J assignments and clone size from that table. The table has roughly 100,000 clones, roughly four fifths seen once. The origin of this receptor is a woman in her 70s with acute or convalescent COVID-19. Material: peripheral blood. The chain has TRBV6-5 and TRBJ2-1; D is unclear. The CDR3 protein is CASRPGDNEQFF. The CDR3 bases are TGTGCCAGCAGACCCGGAGACAATGAGCAGTTCTTC.